The 14 T cell receptor beta chains below all came from one sample that was sequenced in a study of control samples from healthy donors and cancer patients (dated by TCRdb to 2018 to 2021). Library prep was done by the immunoSEQ multiplex PCR assay. TCRdb took this table from immuneACCESS and kept in-frame rearrangements with V and J called. Such tables lack part of the clones; where checked against another copy, unresolved V genes explain under half of the gap, and the rest is unexplained. Within this sample are more than 65,000 clones, with over 80% of them counted one time only. The ten largest clones represent roughly 14% of the sample. The sample was blood. The receptors come from a man in his 60s in good health.

The chain recombines TRBV11-3 with TRBJ2-1; 7 bases map to TRBD1. The length of the CDR3 is 15 residues. CDR1 and CDR2 (germline): SGHNT, YENEEA. The V segment lost 5 bases and the J segment 7 bases; nucleotides outside the gene matches: 11. CDR3 bases: TGTGCCAGCAGCGATAGACAGGGTGGTGGGAATGAGCAGTTCTTC. Protein product: CASSDRQGGGNEQFF. Variable domain in full (rest from reference TRBV11-3 and TRBJ2-1): EAGVVQSPRYKIIEKKQPVAFWCNPISGHNTLYWYLQNLGQGPELLIRYENEEAVDDSQLPKDRFSAERLKGVDSTLKIQPAELGDSAVYLCASSDRQGGGNEQFFGPGTRLTVL.

V gene TRBV7-3 combines with J gene TRBJ2-5; D is unclear. The CDR3 has 13 amino acids. Trimming removed 1 base from V and 1 base from J, with 4 bases in between. The germline V gene has CDR1 SGHTA and CDR2 FQGTGA. CDR3 in amino acids: CASSLSPQETQYF. For the CDR3, the DNA is TGTGCCAGCAGCTTAAGTCCCCAAGAGACCCAGTACTTC. Complete variable domain (other parts from reference TRBV7-3 and TRBJ2-5): GAGVSQTPSNKVTEKGKYVELRCDPISGHTALYWYRQSLGQGPEFLIYFQGTGAADDSGLPNDRFFAVRPEGSVSTLKIQRTERGDSAVYLCASSLSPQETQYFGPGTRLLVL.

CDR3 residues: CASSPGLRDTQYF. CDR3 in DNA: TGTGCCAGCAGCCCGGGACTACGGGATACGCAGTATTTT. V gene TRBV11-1 combines with J gene TRBJ2-3, with 7 bases fitting TRBD2. The CDR3 runs to 13 residues. The germline gives CDR1 SGHAT, CDR2 FQDESV (reference sequence). J gave up 6 bases and V 5 bases, and 5 bases lay outside the gene matches.

This chain connects TRBV4-3 to TRBJ1-5; 7 bases line up with TRBD1. The germline CDR1 and CDR2 sequences are LGHNA and YSLEER. V lost 1 base and J lost 5; bases outside the gene matches: 2. This CDR3 is 14 amino acids long. The CDR3 loop is CASSQVQGDQPQHF. In DNA form, the CDR3 reads TGCGCCAGCAGCCAAGTTCAGGGGGATCAGCCCCAGCATTTT.

The chain combines TRBV18 with TRBJ1-5; no clear D. The CDR3 is 15 amino acids. Trimming stripped 3 bases from V and 5 bases from J, with 14 bases between. Germline V CDR1 and CDR2: KGHSH, LQKENI. The CDR3 loop reads CASSPGGFPYQPQHF. The DNA for the CDR3 is TGTGCCAGCTCACCGGGAGGTTTTCCCTATCAGCCCCAGCATTTT. The whole variable domain, remainder taken from reference TRBV18 and TRBJ1-5, is NAGVMQNPRHLVRRRGQEARLRCSPMKGHSHVYWYRQLPEEGLKFMVYLQKENIIDESGMPKERFSAEFPKEGPSILRIQQVVRGDSAAYFCASSPGGFPYQPQHFGDGTRLSIL.

The chain has TRBV7-2 and TRBJ2-7; 14 bases fit TRBD2. J gave up 6 bases and V 1 base, and 2 bases lay outside the gene matches. Per the germline V gene, CDR1 is SGHTA and CDR2 is FQGNSA. The CDR3 consists of 15 residues. The CDR3: CASSLGLAGGLEQYF. For the CDR3, the DNA is TGTGCCAGCAGCTTAGGACTAGCGGGAGGGCTCGAGCAGTACTTC.

This sequence joins TRBV4-2 and TRBJ2-1; D gene ambiguous. The germline V gene encodes CDR1 LGHNA and CDR2 YNFKEQ. Trimming shortened V by 1 base and J by 4 bases, and 5 bases separated the two germline ends. The CDR3 is 13 amino acids. CDR3 nucleotides: TGTGCCAGCAGCCAAGGAGAGTACAATGAGCAGTTCTTC. Translated, it gives CASSQGEYNEQFF.

A single count supports this clone. This chain's CDR3 is CASSLRGLANTGELFF. In DNA, the CDR3 is TGTGCCAGCAGCCTTCGAGGGCTGGCGAACACCGGGGAGCTGTTTTTT. This rearrangement joins TRBV3-1 (or the pseudogene TRBV3-2) to TRBJ2-2, with D maybe TRBD2 (5 bases). Germline-derived CDR1 and CDR2 are LGHDT and YNNKEL (reference sequence). This CDR3 is built from 16 residues. V was cut by 4 bases and J by 0 bases, with 12 bases left in between.

The chain employs TRBV4-2 and TRBJ2-7; D might be TRBD2 (6 bases). Germline CDR1 LGHNA, CDR2 YNFKEQ. V was clipped by 1 base and J by 3 bases, with 13 bases between them. The CDR3 is 15 residues long. The CDR3 sequence: CASSQGDSGDYEQYF. The CDR3 DNA follows: TGTGCCAGCAGCCAAGGGGATAGCGGAGACTACGAGCAGTACTTC.

The J gene is TRBJ2-2, the V gene TRBV4-3; 10 nucleotides align to TRBD2. V dropped 1 base and J dropped 3; count of bases not matched to a gene: 8. This CDR3 contains 18 residues. Germline loops: CDR1 LGHNA, CDR2 YSLEER. The CDR3 DNA sequence: TGCGCCAGCAGCCAAGGAGAAGCGGGAGGGCCGTACACCGGGGAGCTGTTTTTT. It translates to CASSQGEAGGPYTGELFF.

The V gene is TRBV7-2, the J gene TRBJ2-3; 9 bases are a match to TRBD2. The CDR3 is 18 amino acids. The germline gives CDR1 SGHTA, CDR2 FQGNSA. The V segment lost 3 bases and the J segment 2 bases; nucleotides outside the gene matches: 12. CDR3 nucleotide sequence: TGTGCCAGCAGCTTCCACCCCGGGCTAGCGGGACCCACAGATACGCAGTATTTT. Translated, it gives CASSFHPGLAGPTDTQYF.

This clone showed up just once. J is TRBJ2-7 and V is TRBV7-2; TRBD2 matches 7 bases. The V segment lost 2 bases and the J segment 2 bases; nucleotides outside the gene matches: 3. Germline CDR1 and CDR2: SGHTA and FQGNSA. CDR3 length equals 14 residues. In DNA, the CDR3 is TGTGCCAGCAGCTTAAGCGGGACGGCCTACGAGCAGTACTTC. Protein sequence: CASSLSGTAYEQYF.

This chain uses TRBV10-3 with TRBJ1-3; 7 bases align to TRBD1. Germline-derived CDR1 and CDR2 are ENHRY and SYGVKD. V was clipped by 4 bases and J by 7 bases; unmatched bases: 16. This CDR3 spans 17 amino acids. The DNA for the CDR3 is TGTGCCATCAGTGGCCGAGGGGGGACAGAGGCCGGCAACACCATATATTTT. This gives the protein CAISGRGGTEAGNTIYF.

J is TRBJ2-2 and V is TRBV11-2; 12 nucleotides agree with TRBD2. The ends lost 4 bases at V and 6 bases at J; junction bases unmatched: 6. CDR1 is SGHAT and CDR2 is FQNNGV in the germline V gene. The CDR3 has 16 amino acids. In DNA, the CDR3 is TGTGCCAGCAGCTCCCGACTAGCGGGAGCGGCCGGGGAGCTGTTTTTT. This sequence encodes CASSSRLAGAAGELFF.